This T cell receptor (beta chain) was identified during a study of cytomegalovirus exposure and HLA in healthy donors. PCR used 60 Vbeta primers and 13 Jbeta primers. Clones were sequenced by immunoSEQ multiplex PCR, and TCRdb holds only the in-frame ones, with some missing. Of around 62,000 clones in the sample, approximately 75% were seen once. CDR3 length: 17 amino acids. V was clipped by 0 bases and J by 5 bases, with 19 bases between them. The V gene's germline CDR1 is LGHNA and CDR2 YNFKEQ. The chain combines TRBV4-2 with TRBJ2-5; perhaps TRBD2 as D (6 bases). The sample consisted of PBMCs. The clonotype was recovered from a man aged 60-69 years in good health and CMV-seropositive. The DNA of the CDR3 is TGTGCCAGCAGCCAAGAACCCGCAGGGAGTGGGGGGGAGACCCAGTACTTC. Protein: CASSQEPAGSGGETQYF.